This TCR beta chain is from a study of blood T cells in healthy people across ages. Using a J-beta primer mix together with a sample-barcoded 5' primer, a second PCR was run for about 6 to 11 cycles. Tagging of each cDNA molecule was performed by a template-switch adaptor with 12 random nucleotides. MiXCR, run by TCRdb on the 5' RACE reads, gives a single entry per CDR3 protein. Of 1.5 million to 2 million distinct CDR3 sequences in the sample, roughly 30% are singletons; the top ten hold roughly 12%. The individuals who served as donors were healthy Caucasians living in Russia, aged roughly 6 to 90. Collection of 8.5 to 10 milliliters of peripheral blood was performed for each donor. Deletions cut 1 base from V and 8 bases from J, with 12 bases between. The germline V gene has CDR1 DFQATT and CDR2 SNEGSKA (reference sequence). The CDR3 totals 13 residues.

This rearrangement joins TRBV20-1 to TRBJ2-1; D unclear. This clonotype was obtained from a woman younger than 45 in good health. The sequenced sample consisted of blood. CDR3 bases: TGCAGTGCTAGAGCCCCTAGTGGCCATGAGCAGTTCTTC. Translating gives CSARAPSGHEQFF.